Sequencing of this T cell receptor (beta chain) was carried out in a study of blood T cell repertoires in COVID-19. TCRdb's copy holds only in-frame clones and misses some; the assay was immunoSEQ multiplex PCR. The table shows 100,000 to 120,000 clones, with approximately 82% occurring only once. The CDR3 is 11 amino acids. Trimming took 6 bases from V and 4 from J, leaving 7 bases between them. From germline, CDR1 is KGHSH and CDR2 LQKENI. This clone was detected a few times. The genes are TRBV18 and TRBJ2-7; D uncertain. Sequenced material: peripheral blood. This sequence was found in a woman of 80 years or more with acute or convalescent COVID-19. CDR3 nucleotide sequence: TGTGCCAGCTCGTCCGAGTACGAGCAGTACTTC. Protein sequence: CASSSEYEQYF.